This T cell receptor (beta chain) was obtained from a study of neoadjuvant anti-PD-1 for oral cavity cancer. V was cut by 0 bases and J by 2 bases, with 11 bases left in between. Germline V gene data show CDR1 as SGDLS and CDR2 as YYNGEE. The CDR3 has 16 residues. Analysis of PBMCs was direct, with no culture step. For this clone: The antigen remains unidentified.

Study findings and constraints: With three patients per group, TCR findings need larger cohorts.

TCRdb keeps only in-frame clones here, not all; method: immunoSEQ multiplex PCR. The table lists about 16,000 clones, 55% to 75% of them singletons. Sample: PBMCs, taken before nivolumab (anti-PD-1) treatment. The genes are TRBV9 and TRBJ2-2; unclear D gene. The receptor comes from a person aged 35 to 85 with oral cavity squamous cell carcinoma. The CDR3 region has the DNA TGTGCCAGCAGCGTAGTGGTCGGTTTAAACACCGGGGAGCTGTTTTTT. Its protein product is CASSVVVGLNTGELFF.